Listed below are T cell receptor beta chains from one sample, sequenced in a study of blood T cells in healthy people across ages. TCRdb fed the 5' RACE reads into MiXCR, producing one record per CDR3 protein. The sample lists 1 million or so distinct CDR3 sequences, around 27% seen once, with less than 0.75% in the top ten. These data also featured in a second study, about T cells of mothers and their children.

Sequenced material: blood. Receptors were obtained from a girl aged 2 to 9 in good health. Both conserved end residues are part of each CDR3. Each record gives: J gene, D gene, clone size, V gene, CDR3 protein, CDR3 DNA. A D gene is named only where the DNA matches it firmly. Only part of the rows carry a size: once, few, many, or a class if the clone is expanded.

j_call: TRBJ2-7
d_call: .
clone_size: few
v_call: TRBV4-2
cdr3_aa: CASSPLLAMVEQYF
cdr3_nt: TGTGCCAGCAGCCCCCTCTTAGCAATGGTCGAGCAGTACTTC

j_call: TRBJ1-2
d_call: .
clone_size: .
v_call: TRBV27
cdr3_aa: CASSLGSAFTQQGSGYTF
cdr3_nt: TGTGCCAGCAGTTTAGGGTCAGCTTTTACCCAGCAGGGAAGTGGCTACACCTTC

j_call: TRBJ2-5
d_call: .
clone_size: .
v_call: TRBV2
cdr3_aa: CAGKEGQPFQEAQYF
cdr3_nt: TGTGCCGGAAAAGAAGGACAGCCCTTCCAAGAGGCCCAGTACTTC

j_call: TRBJ1-1
d_call: .
clone_size: few
v_call: TRBV20-1
cdr3_aa: CSVPSRGFEAFF
cdr3_nt: TGCAGTGTCCCGAGCCGCGGTTTTGAAGCTTTCTTT

j_call: TRBJ2-1
d_call: TRBD2
clone_size: few
v_call: TRBV7-9
cdr3_aa: CASRPVVAGIRYNEQFF
cdr3_nt: TGTGCCAGCAGACCCGTCGTAGCGGGGATACGATACAATGAGCAGTTCTTC

j_call: TRBJ2-7
d_call: .
clone_size: .
v_call: TRBV4-3
cdr3_aa: CASGQRDGDEQYF
cdr3_nt: TGCGCCAGCGGCCAGAGGGACGGTGACGAGCAGTACTTC

j_call: TRBJ2-7
d_call: .
clone_size: few
v_call: TRBV6-5
cdr3_aa: CASRGVISYEQYF
cdr3_nt: TGTGCCAGCAGAGGAGTGATCTCCTACGAGCAGTACTTC

j_call: TRBJ2-3
d_call: TRBD2
clone_size: .
v_call: TRBV29-1
cdr3_aa: CSVDAALLADSTDTQYF
cdr3_nt: TGCAGCGTTGATGCCGCGTTACTAGCGGATAGCACAGATACGCAGTATTTT

j_call: TRBJ1-6
d_call: TRBD1
clone_size: many
v_call: TRBV3-1
cdr3_aa: CASSQLPDRTSPLHF
cdr3_nt: TGTGCCAGCAGCCAACTACCGGACAGGACTTCACCCCTCCACTTT

j_call: TRBJ2-7
d_call: TRBD1
clone_size: few
v_call: TRBV6-2/TRBV6-3
cdr3_aa: CASSYTTTGEIYEQYF
cdr3_nt: TGTGCCAGCAGTTACACTACGACAGGGGAGATATACGAGCAGTACTTC

j_call: TRBJ1-1
d_call: .
clone_size: few
v_call: TRBV5-1
cdr3_aa: CASSPTGQGGITEAFF
cdr3_nt: TGCGCCAGCTCACCTACTGGGCAGGGAGGAATCACTGAAGCTTTCTTT

j_call: TRBJ1-4
d_call: .
clone_size: .
v_call: TRBV4-3
cdr3_aa: CASSQDPRHHGDEKLFF
cdr3_nt: TGCGCCAGCAGCCAAGATCCCCGTCATCACGGGGATGAAAAACTGTTTTTT

j_call: TRBJ2-5
d_call: .
clone_size: .
v_call: TRBV29-1
cdr3_aa: CSVEGPYRQEQYF
cdr3_nt: TGCAGCGTTGAGGGACCGTATCGCCAAGAGCAGTACTTC

j_call: TRBJ1-2
d_call: .
clone_size: .
v_call: TRBV2
cdr3_aa: CASYSGQFNIGYTF
cdr3_nt: TGTGCCAGCTATTCTGGACAGTTTAATATTGGCTACACCTTC

j_call: TRBJ1-3
d_call: .
clone_size: few
v_call: TRBV5-1
cdr3_aa: CASSLGHSSSGNTIYF
cdr3_nt: TGCGCCAGCAGCCTAGGACACTCTAGCTCTGGAAACACCATATATTTT

j_call: TRBJ2-5
d_call: .
clone_size: .
v_call: TRBV6-1
cdr3_aa: CASNDRSGDLQETQYF
cdr3_nt: TGTGCCAGCAACGACCGATCGGGAGACCTACAAGAGACCCAGTACTTC

j_call: TRBJ2-3
d_call: TRBD2
clone_size: .
v_call: TRBV12-3/TRBV12-4
cdr3_aa: CASSLGGRALTDTQYF
cdr3_nt: TGTGCCAGCAGTTTAGGCGGGAGGGCCTTGACAGATACGCAGTATTTT

j_call: TRBJ2-1
d_call: .
clone_size: few
v_call: TRBV29-1
cdr3_aa: CSVVSVVRNEQFF
cdr3_nt: TGCAGCGTTGTGTCAGTGGTGAGGAATGAGCAGTTCTTC

j_call: TRBJ1-1
d_call: .
clone_size: .
v_call: TRBV28
cdr3_aa: CASSWTPNTEAFF
cdr3_nt: TGTGCCAGCAGTTGGACACCGAACACTGAAGCTTTCTTT

j_call: TRBJ2-3
d_call: .
clone_size: few
v_call: TRBV20-1
cdr3_aa: CSASPSDTDTQYF
cdr3_nt: TGCAGTGCTAGTCCTAGCGACACAGATACGCAGTATTTT

j_call: TRBJ2-5
d_call: .
clone_size: few
v_call: TRBV5-6
cdr3_aa: CASSFNMFQETQYF
cdr3_nt: TGTGCCAGCAGCTTTAACATGTTCCAAGAGACCCAGTACTTC

j_call: TRBJ2-3
d_call: TRBD2
clone_size: few
v_call: TRBV9
cdr3_aa: CASSGREATDTQYF
cdr3_nt: TGTGCCAGCAGCGGGCGGGAGGCCACAGATACGCAGTATTTT

j_call: TRBJ1-1
d_call: TRBD1
clone_size: many
v_call: TRBV12-3/TRBV12-4
cdr3_aa: CASSLDRGLEAFF
cdr3_nt: TGTGCCAGCAGTTTGGACAGGGGTTTAGAGGCTTTCTTT

j_call: TRBJ1-5
d_call: TRBD1
clone_size: few
v_call: TRBV28
cdr3_aa: CASTDLDRVGQPQHF
cdr3_nt: TGTGCCAGCACCGATTTAGACAGGGTAGGGCAGCCCCAGCATTTT

j_call: TRBJ1-4
d_call: TRBD1
clone_size: .
v_call: TRBV7-2
cdr3_aa: CASSLATGGVTNEKLFF
cdr3_nt: TGTGCCAGCAGCTTAGCGACAGGGGGGGTAACTAATGAAAAACTGTTTTTT

j_call: TRBJ2-5
d_call: .
clone_size: .
v_call: TRBV14
cdr3_aa: CASSQVIGVETQYF
cdr3_nt: TGTGCCAGCAGCCAAGTGATTGGGGTAGAGACCCAGTACTTC

j_call: TRBJ1-5
d_call: .
clone_size: .
v_call: TRBV4-3
cdr3_aa: CASSQTRYGPLGNQPQHF
cdr3_nt: TGCGCCAGCAGCCAGACTCGCTACGGGCCCCTCGGCAATCAGCCCCAGCATTTT

j_call: TRBJ2-7
d_call: TRBD1
clone_size: once
v_call: TRBV7-2
cdr3_aa: CASSPQRGHDEQYF
cdr3_nt: TGTGCCAGCAGCCCGCAGAGGGGGCATGACGAGCAGTACTTC

j_call: TRBJ1-1
d_call: .
clone_size: .
v_call: TRBV18
cdr3_aa: CASSPRLSGAHTEAFF
cdr3_nt: TGTGCCAGCTCACCACGTCTCTCTGGGGCCCACACTGAAGCTTTCTTT

j_call: TRBJ2-1
d_call: .
clone_size: .
v_call: TRBV13
cdr3_aa: CASSLRGLDYWNEQFF
cdr3_nt: TGTGCCAGCAGCTTAAGAGGACTCGATTATTGGAATGAGCAGTTCTTC

j_call: TRBJ1-5
d_call: TRBD1
clone_size: .
v_call: TRBV12-3/TRBV12-4
cdr3_aa: CASSDTGDQPQHF
cdr3_nt: TGTGCCAGCAGTGATACAGGGGATCAGCCCCAGCATTTT

j_call: TRBJ2-6
d_call: TRBD1
clone_size: few
v_call: TRBV2
cdr3_aa: CASSRDSLSGADVLTF
cdr3_nt: TGTGCCAGCAGCCGGGACAGCCTCTCTGGGGCCGACGTCCTGACTTTC

j_call: TRBJ2-1
d_call: TRBD1
clone_size: .
v_call: TRBV5-1
cdr3_aa: CASSYRDRGHNEQFF
cdr3_nt: TGCGCCAGCAGCTACCGGGACAGGGGCCATAATGAGCAGTTCTTC

j_call: TRBJ2-3
d_call: TRBD2
clone_size: many
v_call: TRBV20-1
cdr3_aa: CSARDWEAGVGTDTQYF
cdr3_nt: TGCAGTGCTAGAGATTGGGAAGCGGGAGTAGGCACAGATACGCAGTATTTT

j_call: TRBJ1-2
d_call: TRBD1
clone_size: .
v_call: TRBV24-1
cdr3_aa: CATRETGRNYGYTF
cdr3_nt: TGTGCCACCAGGGAGACAGGGCGGAACTATGGCTACACCTTC

j_call: TRBJ2-5
d_call: .
clone_size: .
v_call: TRBV10-3
cdr3_aa: CAISTTPQETQYF
cdr3_nt: TGTGCCATCTCCACTACTCCCCAAGAGACCCAGTACTTC

j_call: TRBJ2-6
d_call: .
clone_size: few
v_call: TRBV10-3
cdr3_aa: CAISAQNSGANVLTF
cdr3_nt: TGTGCCATCAGTGCACAGAACTCTGGGGCCAACGTCCTGACTTTC

j_call: TRBJ1-2
d_call: .
clone_size: few
v_call: TRBV5-6
cdr3_aa: CASSLRGRDINYGYTF
cdr3_nt: TGTGCCAGCAGCCTCAGAGGCCGGGACATAAACTATGGCTACACCTTC

j_call: TRBJ2-6
d_call: .
clone_size: .
v_call: TRBV7-2
cdr3_aa: CASSLVNSGANVLTF
cdr3_nt: TGTGCCAGCAGCTTAGTTAACTCTGGGGCCAACGTCCTGACTTTC

j_call: TRBJ2-7
d_call: TRBD2
clone_size: .
v_call: TRBV20-1
cdr3_aa: CSARDLASGTYEQYF
cdr3_nt: TGCAGTGCTAGAGATTTGGCTAGCGGAACCTACGAGCAGTACTTC

j_call: TRBJ1-6
d_call: TRBD1
clone_size: .
v_call: TRBV19
cdr3_aa: CASSPQGGNSPLHF
cdr3_nt: TGTGCCAGTAGCCCACAGGGGGGAAATTCACCCCTCCACTTT

j_call: TRBJ2-5
d_call: TRBD2
clone_size: many
v_call: TRBV9
cdr3_aa: CASSLPGLEETQYF
cdr3_nt: TGTGCCAGCAGCCTCCCGGGACTAGAAGAGACCCAGTACTTC

j_call: TRBJ2-1
d_call: .
clone_size: .
v_call: TRBV2
cdr3_aa: CASSSTPRTYNEQFF
cdr3_nt: TGTGCCAGCAGCTCCACCCCGAGGACCTACAATGAGCAGTTCTTC

j_call: TRBJ2-1
d_call: TRBD2
clone_size: few
v_call: TRBV20-1
cdr3_aa: CSARDMQRGVIPFF
cdr3_nt: TGCAGTGCTAGAGATATGCAGCGGGGAGTGATACCGTTCTTC

j_call: TRBJ2-4
d_call: TRBD1
clone_size: .
v_call: TRBV7-8
cdr3_aa: CASSSGGMAVAKNIQYF
cdr3_nt: TGTGCCAGCAGCTCAGGGGGAATGGCGGTAGCCAAAAACATTCAGTACTTC

j_call: TRBJ1-1
d_call: .
clone_size: few
v_call: TRBV9
cdr3_aa: CASSVTDLNTEAFF
cdr3_nt: TGCGCCAGCAGCGTAACGGATTTGAACACTGAAGCTTTCTTT

j_call: TRBJ2-7
d_call: .
clone_size: few
v_call: TRBV14
cdr3_aa: CASSQELGRSHEQYF
cdr3_nt: TGTGCCAGCAGCCAAGAGTTAGGGAGATCCCACGAGCAGTACTTC

j_call: TRBJ2-3
d_call: TRBD2
clone_size: once
v_call: TRBV29-1
cdr3_aa: CSVNGSLAQPTDTQYF
cdr3_nt: TGCAGCGTTAACGGTTCACTAGCGCAACCCACAGATACGCAGTATTTT

j_call: TRBJ1-5
d_call: TRBD1
clone_size: few
v_call: TRBV28
cdr3_aa: CASSFGIRGFSNQPQHF
cdr3_nt: TGTGCCAGCAGTTTTGGGATCAGGGGGTTTAGCAATCAGCCCCAGCATTTT

j_call: TRBJ1-1
d_call: TRBD1
clone_size: few
v_call: TRBV2
cdr3_aa: CASMIGQAEAFF
cdr3_nt: TGTGCCAGTATGATAGGACAGGCTGAAGCTTTCTTT

j_call: TRBJ2-1
d_call: .
clone_size: .
v_call: TRBV7-9
cdr3_aa: CASSRYRRSSYNEQFF
cdr3_nt: TGTGCCAGCAGCCGTTATCGCCGGAGCTCCTACAATGAGCAGTTCTTC

j_call: TRBJ1-1
d_call: .
clone_size: .
v_call: TRBV7-9
cdr3_aa: CASSLNSEEAFF
cdr3_nt: TGTGCCAGCAGCTTAAATAGCGAGGAAGCTTTCTTT

j_call: TRBJ1-4
d_call: .
clone_size: .
v_call: TRBV3-1
cdr3_aa: CASSQTGSQEKLFF
cdr3_nt: TGTGCCAGCAGCCAGACAGGCTCACAAGAAAAACTGTTTTTT

j_call: TRBJ2-1
d_call: .
clone_size: few
v_call: TRBV9
cdr3_aa: CASSPVWITPNAEQFF
cdr3_nt: TGTGCCAGCAGCCCTGTTTGGATCACCCCCAACGCTGAGCAGTTCTTC

j_call: TRBJ2-5
d_call: .
clone_size: few
v_call: TRBV20-1
cdr3_aa: CSAGLVTQETQYF
cdr3_nt: TGCAGTGCAGGTCTAGTGACCCAAGAGACCCAGTACTTC